The present T cell receptor beta chain was sequenced within a study of tumor-infiltrating lymphocytes in primary liver carcinoma. Across the whole study: Tissue type made little difference to sample yields of roughly 3.5 to 7.5 million productive TCRbeta reads. Study-wide results and limits: It was tumor-adjacent and tumor-blood pairs that overlapped less than tumor region pairs did. The 250 largest clones made up significantly more of tumor than blood repertoires (p = 0.039).

As regards this clonotype: Its antigen is as yet unknown. The germline gene is not matched at one end of the junction; a read error may be the cause.

Unsorted whole blood yielded blood RNA, and germline DNA was extracted as well. With a constant-region primer, TCR beta cDNA was made from about 0.55 ug of total RNA. Modified slightly, ARM-PCR produced TCR beta libraries over three nested multiplex PCR rounds. TCRdb recomputed calls from the multiplex PCR reads with MiXCR, one row per CDR3 protein. The sample contains hundreds of thousands of distinct CDR3 sequences, almost 60% of which appear only once. The sequencing input was peripheral blood. This TCR derives from a woman younger than 45 with primary liver carcinoma and hepatitis B virus infection.

Here the CDR3 reads CASSLGPARKGDDPYNEQFF. CDR3 in DNA: TGTGCCAGCAGCTTAGGCCCGGCTAGGAAGGGGGATGATCCCTACAATGAACAGTTCTTC. The rearrangement links TRBV11-2 to TRBJ2-1; possible D gene TRBD1, 6 bases. This CDR3 has 20 amino acids. Germline V gives CDR1 SGHAT, CDR2 FQNNGV.